Below are 15 T cell receptor beta chains sequenced from a single sample in a study of T-cell memory formation after mild COVID-19. TCRdb analysed the 5' RACE reads with MiXCR anew, one entry per CDR3 protein. The sample comprises about 140,000 distinct CDR3 sequences, roughly 21% of which are singletons, and around 2.5% rests with the top ten. Sequencing was done on a sample of PBMCs or a T cell subset sorted from them (not recorded which). These receptors were obtained from an adult woman who had mild COVID-19 (a few samples of this study predate the infection). Cell type and time point are not known.

The chain carries TRBV6-1 and TRBJ1-2; no clear D. This CDR3 is built from 13 residues. Germline CDR1 is MNHNS and CDR2 is SASEGT. V dropped 2 bases and J dropped 3 bases, with 7 bases sitting between them. In DNA form, the CDR3 reads TGTGCCAGCAGTGAACACAGTTACTATGGCTACACCTTC. It yields the protein CASSEHSYYGYTF.

This chain links TRBV18 with TRBJ2-5, with 8 positions matching TRBD1. J lost 5 bases, V lost 1 base, and 9 bases had no gene match. The V gene's germline CDR1 is KGHSH and CDR2 LQKENI. The length of the CDR3 is 16 residues. The CDR3 DNA reads TGTGCCAGCTCACCACTCGGACAGGGCGGCGATGAGACCCAGTACTTC. It codes for CASSPLGQGGDETQYF.

In this sample, this clonotype turned up a few times. This chain joins TRBV6-1 and TRBJ1-1; no clear D. The CDR3 loop spans 14 amino acids. The germline V and J ends were trimmed by 3 bases and 4 bases, with 12 bases remaining between them. Germline V gene data show CDR1 as MNHNS and CDR2 as SASEGT. This CDR3 reads CASSEIEPSTEAFF. The CDR3 coding sequence is TGTGCCAGCAGTGAGATAGAACCGAGCACTGAAGCTTTCTTT.

This clonotype occurred a few times. CDR3 amino acids: CASSRSEPDTQYF. CDR3 sequence (DNA): TGTGCCAGCAGTCGAAGCGAGCCAGATACGCAGTATTTT. The V and J genes are TRBV6-2 or TRBV6-3 and TRBJ2-3, with D unclear. The CDR3 covers 13 residues. Germline assignment: CDR1 MNHEY and CDR2 SVGEGT. V was clipped by 5 bases and J by 4 bases, with 10 bases between them.

The table lists this clonotype with a few counts. This chain uses TRBV12-3 or TRBV12-4 with TRBJ2-7; D possibly corresponds to TRBD1 (6 bases). V lost 2 bases and J 4 bases, leaving 12 bases between the germline ends. There are 14 residues in the CDR3. CDR3 protein: CASSLITGTYEQYF. The CDR3 DNA is TGTGCCAGCAGTTTAATAACAGGGACGTACGAGCAGTACTTC.

This clonotype was observed a handful of times. V usage is TRBV7-3 and J usage is TRBJ2-1; D gene ambiguous. Trimming took off 5 bases at V and 10 bases at J, with 12 bases between the two ends. Germline CDR1 is SGHTA and CDR2 is FQGTGA. This CDR3 is 12 amino acids long. CDR3: CASSATLGEQFF. The CDR3 DNA reads as TGTGCCAGCAGCGCCACCCTGGGCGAGCAGTTCTTC.

This clonotype was recorded a few times. The chain couples TRBV2 to TRBJ2-2; D remains unclear. In germline, CDR1 is SNHLY, CDR2 FYNNEI. V gave up 4 bases and J gave up 8 bases, with 14 bases separating them. The CDR3 is made up of 14 amino acids. The CDR3 coding sequence is TGTGCCAGCAGTGGTTCTGGTGGTCCGGGGGAGCTGTTTTTT. As protein: CASSGSGGPGELFF.

As for this clonotype: Its ends do not fully match the called genes, so a read error is possible. The chain employs TRBV6-1 and TRBJ2-1, with D possibly being TRBD1 or TRBD2 (6 bases each). CDR3 size: 18 residues. CDR1 is MNHNS, CDR2 SASEGT, per germline. As DNA, the CDR3 is TGTGCCTGCAGCACCGCTAAGCGAGGGGGGCTACGGCACAATGAGCAGTTCTTC. Its protein is CACSTAKRGGLRHNEQFF.

This clonotype was recorded a few times. J is TRBJ2-5 and V is TRBV7-2, with D tentatively TRBD1 (7 bases). The CDR3 extends over 16 amino acids. Between the trimmed V and J ends, which lost 10 bases and 4 bases, there was a span of 25 bases. Germline V gives CDR1 SGHTA, CDR2 FQGNSA. The CDR3 is CATSWRGRGVRETQYF. The CDR3 DNA is TGTGCCACATCTTGGAGGGGGCGCGGGGTACGAGAGACCCAGTACTTC.

The CDR3 DNA reads as TGCGCCAGCAGCCTGACTAGCATACCTGCAAATGAGCAGTTCTTC. Its translation is CASSLTSIPANEQFF. The rearrangement uses TRBV5-1 and TRBJ2-1; 7 positions agree with TRBD2. The length of the CDR3 is 15 residues. Germline trimming cut 4 bases from V and 7 bases from J; bases unmatched to any gene: 11. CDR1 SGHRS and CDR2 YFSETQ come from the germline V gene.

This clonotype was recorded a few times. The rearrangement joins TRBV2 to TRBJ2-7, with D unclear. The CDR3 sequence is 14 residues long. CDR1 SNHLY and CDR2 FYNNEI come from the germline V gene. V was shortened by 6 bases and J by 0 bases, with 12 bases between the two germline ends. CDR3 protein: CASRSTSSSYEQYF. DNA for the CDR3: TGTGCCAGCAGATCAACCTCCAGCTCCTACGAGCAGTACTTC. Filled out from reference TRBV2 and TRBJ2-7, the complete variable domain reads EPEVTQTPSHQVTQMGQEVILRCVPISNHLYFYWYRQILGQKVEFLVSFYNNEISEKSEIFDDQFSVERPDGSNFTLKIRSTKLEDSAMYFCASRSTSSSYEQYFGPGTRLTVT.

The chain joins TRBV12-5 to TRBJ2-2; 8 bases match TRBD1. Losses at the gene ends were 2 bases for V and 1 base for J; bases not matched to a gene: 3. The CDR3 consists of 16 residues. Germline CDR1 and CDR2: LGHNT and FRNRAP. The CDR3 region has the DNA TGTGCTAGTGGTTTGCTCAGGGGGCTGAACACCGGGGAGCTGTTTTTT. Its translation: CASGLLRGLNTGELFF.

The table lists this clonotype with a few counts. The rearrangement joins TRBV7-3 to TRBJ2-3; the D gene is possibly TRBD2 (7 bases). The CDR3 loop spans 15 amino acids. CDR1 SGHTA and CDR2 FQGTGA come from the germline V gene. The V end lost 8 bases, the J end lost 3 bases, and 18 bases lay between the germline ends. Here the CDR3 reads CASAGATTRTDTQYF. The CDR3 DNA sequence: TGTGCCAGCGCGGGGGCCACTACCAGAACAGATACGCAGTATTTT.

The rearrangement uses TRBV23-1 and TRBJ2-5; D uncertain. TRBV23-1 is given ORF status, its function remaining uncertain. V lost 7 bases and J 1 base, leaving 10 bases between the germline ends. This CDR3 spans 13 amino acids. As DNA, the CDR3 is TGCGCCAGCACAGGATACGGCCAAGAGACCCAGTACTTC. Translating it yields CASTGYGQETQYF.

The chain has TRBV19 and TRBJ1-5; unclear D gene. Trimming took 3 bases from V and 5 from J, leaving 8 bases between them. This CDR3 region has 13 residues. The V gene's germline CDR1 is LNHDA and CDR2 SQIVND (reference sequence). Here the CDR3 DNA reads TGTGCCAGTAGTATTCTCTTGGATCAGCCCCAGCATTTT. It yields the protein CASSILLDQPQHF.